This is a list of T cell receptor beta chains from one sample in a study of CD8+ T cells in alopecia areata. Repertoires were generated with immunoSEQ multiplex PCR, while TCRdb's copy carries only in-frame clones and drops some. The data contain over 120,000 clones, roughly 64% of them singletons. The sequencing here drew on CD4+ T cells sorted from blood, taken at week 0. The receptor source for this set is a human donor with alopecia areata. Each CDR3 is given with its conserved first and last residue. Each record gives: V gene, clone size, D gene, J gene, CDR3 DNA, CDR3 protein. The D gene is left open where the match is weak. Rows give clone size only sometimes, using once, few, many, or a class for an expanded clone.

>TRBV2|-|-|TRBJ2-3
TGTGCCAGCACGCAGGGGAGCACAGATACGCAGTATTTT
CASTQGSTDTQYF
>TRBV4-1|-|TRBD2|TRBJ2-3
TGCGCCAGCAGCCGCCTAGCGGGGGGGACCTTTAGCACAGATACGCAGTATTTT
CASSRLAGGTFSTDTQYF
>TRBV7-2|-|-|TRBJ1-2
TGTGCCAGCAGCTCCGGCTATTTGGGCGGCTATGGCTACACCTTC
CASSSGYLGGYGYTF
>TRBV7-9|-|TRBD2|TRBJ2-2
TGTGCCAGCAGCTTAGCGAAAGGACTAGCGGCGACCGGGGAGCTGTTTTTT
CASSLAKGLAATGELFF
>TRBV5-4|few|-|TRBJ2-1
TGTGCCAGCAGCTTGGGGACAGTGAGTGAGCAGTTCTTC
CASSLGTVSEQFF
>TRBV30|-|-|TRBJ2-3
TGTGCCTGGGGGGCGGCAGATACGCAGTATTTT
CAWGAADTQYF
>TRBV29-1|-|-|TRBJ1-2
TGCAGCGTCAGGTCGACGGCAGGGAGAGTGGATGGCTACACCTTC
CSVRSTAGRVDGYTF
>TRBV7-2|-|-|TRBJ2-3
TGTGCCAGCAGACGGGAGTCAGGCGCAGATACGCAGTATTTT
CASRRESGADTQYF
>TRBV4-1|-|-|TRBJ1-5
TGCGCCAGCAGCTCCCGGATGATCAATCAGCCCCAGCATTTT
CASSSRMINQPQHF
>TRBV30|few|-|TRBJ1-1
TGTGCCTGGAGAAGGGAATTGAACACTGAAGCTTTCTTT
CAWRRELNTEAFF
>TRBV4-1|-|-|TRBJ2-3
TGCGCCAGCAGCCAAGAACCCACCCGAACAGATACGCAGTATTTT
CASSQEPTRTDTQYF
>TRBV7-9|-|-|TRBJ2-7
TGTGCCAGCAGCCGAATTATCGGGGCCTACGAGCAGTACTTC
CASSRIIGAYEQYF
>TRBV27|-|-|TRBJ2-1
TGTGCCAGCAGCTCCTTTTTTGGGGGCCAGCAGTTCTTC
CASSSFFGGQQFF
>TRBV7-9|-|-|TRBJ2-7
TGTGCCAGCAGCTTGGACAGCGATCGGGAGCAGTACTTC
CASSLDSDREQYF
>TRBV7-9|-|-|TRBJ2-1
TGTGCCAGCAGCTTAGGGTCGGGACTGGACGACAATGAGCAGTTCTTC
CASSLGSGLDDNEQFF
>TRBV29-1|-|-|TRBJ2-7
TGCAGCGTTGAAGTAGTCAGGCCCATCCACTCCTACGAGCAGTACTTC
CSVEVVRPIHSYEQYF
>TRBV5-4|-|-|TRBJ2-3
TGTGCCAGCAGCCCGGACAGAGTCACAGATACGCAGTATTTT
CASSPDRVTDTQYF
>TRBV5-1|-|-|TRBJ1-6
TGCGCCAGCAGCCAAGACAGTAATTCACCCCTCCACTTT
CASSQDSNSPLHF
>TRBV27|-|TRBD1|TRBJ1-2
TGTGCCAGCAGTTCCCAGGGGGCGTATGGCTACACCTTC
CASSSQGAYGYTF
>TRBV4-2|-|-|TRBJ2-6
TGTGCCAGCAGCCCGGGGGCCTCTGGGGCCAACGTCCTGACTTTC
CASSPGASGANVLTF
>TRBV6-5|-|TRBD1|TRBJ1-2
TGTGCCAGCAGAGCGACAGGGACCTATGGCTACACCTTC
CASRATGTYGYTF
>TRBV11-1|-|TRBD2|TRBJ2-1
TGTGCCAGCAGCTGTACTAGCGGGGGGAGAAATGAGCAGTTCTTC
CASSCTSGGRNEQFF
>TRBV30|-|TRBD2|TRBJ2-3
TGTGCCTGGAGTGAGCTAGCGGGGGGCACAGATACGCAGTATTTT
CAWSELAGGTDTQYF